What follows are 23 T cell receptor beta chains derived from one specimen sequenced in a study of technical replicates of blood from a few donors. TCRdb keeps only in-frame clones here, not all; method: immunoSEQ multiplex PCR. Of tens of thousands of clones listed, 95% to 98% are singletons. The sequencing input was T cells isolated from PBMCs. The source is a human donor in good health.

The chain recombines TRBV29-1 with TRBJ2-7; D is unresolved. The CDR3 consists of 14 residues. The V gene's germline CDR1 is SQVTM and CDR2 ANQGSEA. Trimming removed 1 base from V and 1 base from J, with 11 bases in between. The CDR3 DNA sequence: TGCAGCGTTGAAGCCCCCGGTGAGTCCTACGAGCAGTACTTC. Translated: CSVEAPGESYEQYF.

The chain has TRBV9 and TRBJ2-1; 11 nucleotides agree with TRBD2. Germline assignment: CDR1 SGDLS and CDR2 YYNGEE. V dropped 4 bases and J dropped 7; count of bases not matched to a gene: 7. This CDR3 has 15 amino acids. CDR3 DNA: TGTGCCAGCAGCCCCCGACTAGCGGGGATGAATGAGCAGTTCTTC. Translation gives CASSPRLAGMNEQFF. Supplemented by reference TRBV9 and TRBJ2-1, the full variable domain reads DSGVTQTPKHLITATGQRVTLRCSPRSGDLSVYWYQQSLDQGLQFLIQYYNGEERAKGNILERFSAQQFPDLHSELNLSSLELGDSALYFCASSPRLAGMNEQFFGPGTRLTVL.

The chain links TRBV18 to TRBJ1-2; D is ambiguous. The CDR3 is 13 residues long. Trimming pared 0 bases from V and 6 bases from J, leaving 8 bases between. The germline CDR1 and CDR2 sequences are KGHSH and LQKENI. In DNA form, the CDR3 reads TGTGCCAGCTCACCACCCGCTGAGAATGGCTACACCTTC. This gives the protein CASSPPAENGYTF.

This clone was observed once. The DNA of the CDR3 is TGTGCCAGCAGCGCTTCGGGACTAGGCTCCTACGAGCAGTACTTC. Protein product: CASSASGLGSYEQYF. V gene TRBV9 combines with J gene TRBJ2-7; 8 bases line up with TRBD2. V lost 3 bases and J lost 0; bases outside the gene matches: 5. Germline V lookup: CDR1 SGDLS, CDR2 YYNGEE. This CDR3 is built from 15 residues.

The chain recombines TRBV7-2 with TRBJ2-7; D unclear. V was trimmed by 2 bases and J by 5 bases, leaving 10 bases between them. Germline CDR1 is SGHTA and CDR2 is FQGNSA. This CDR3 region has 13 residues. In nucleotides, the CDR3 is TGTGCCAGCAGCTTACGAATCAGTCACGAGCAGTACTTC. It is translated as CASSLRISHEQYF.

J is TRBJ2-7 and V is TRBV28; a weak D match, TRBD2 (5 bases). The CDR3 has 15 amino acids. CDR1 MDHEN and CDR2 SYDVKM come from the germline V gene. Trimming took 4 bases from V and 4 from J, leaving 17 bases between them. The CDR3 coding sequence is TGTGCCAGCAGTTCCACCTCTAGCTTGAGGTACGAGCAGTACTTC. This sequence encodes CASSSTSSLRYEQYF. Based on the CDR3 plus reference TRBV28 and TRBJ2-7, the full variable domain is DVKVTQSSRYLVKRTGEKVFLECVQDMDHENMFWYRQDPGLGLRLIYFSYDVKMKEKGDIPEGYSVSREKKERFSLILESASTNQTSMYLCASSSTSSLRYEQYFGPGTRLTVT.

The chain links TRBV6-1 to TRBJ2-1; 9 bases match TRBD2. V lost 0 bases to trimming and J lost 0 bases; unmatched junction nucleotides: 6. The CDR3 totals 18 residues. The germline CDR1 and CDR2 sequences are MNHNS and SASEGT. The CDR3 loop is CASSEARLGLASYNEQFF. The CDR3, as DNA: TGTGCCAGCAGTGAAGCCCGGTTGGGACTAGCCTCCTACAATGAGCAGTTCTTC.

The CDR3 loop reads CASSSEWGDEQYF. The CDR3 DNA sequence: TGTGCCAGCAGCTCAGAGTGGGGGGACGAGCAGTACTTC. The chain couples TRBV27 to TRBJ2-7, with D perhaps matching TRBD2 (6 bases). The CDR3 totals 13 residues. V was clipped by 6 bases and J by 5 bases, with 14 bases between them. Germline assignment: CDR1 MNHEY and CDR2 SMNVEV (reference sequence).

The CDR3 DNA sequence: TGTGCCAGCAGCCAGGGGGCAACTAATGAAAAACTGTTTTTT. Translation: CASSQGATNEKLFF. J is TRBJ1-4 and V is TRBV7-9; 7 nucleotides agree with TRBD1. Germline CDR1 is SEHNR and CDR2 is FQNEAQ (reference sequence). This CDR3 has 14 amino acids. V was pared by 5 bases and J by 0 bases, with 0 bases of the junction left unmatched.

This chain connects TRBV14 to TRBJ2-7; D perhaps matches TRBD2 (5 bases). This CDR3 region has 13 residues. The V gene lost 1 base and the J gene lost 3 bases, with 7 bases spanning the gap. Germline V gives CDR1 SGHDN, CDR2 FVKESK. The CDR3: CASSQGGIYEQYF. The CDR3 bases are TGTGCCAGCAGCCAAGGAGGGATCTACGAGCAGTACTTC. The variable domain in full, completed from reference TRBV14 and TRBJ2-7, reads EAGVTQFPSHSVIEKGQTVTLRCDPISGHDNLYWYRRVMGKEIKFLLHFVKESKQDESGMPNNRFLAERTGGTYSTLKVQPAELEDSGVYFCASSQGGIYEQYFGPGTRLTVT.

CDR3 amino acids: CASRGTGAPQETQYF. DNA for the CDR3: TGTGCCAGCAGGGGGACAGGGGCCCCTCAAGAGACCCAGTACTTC. The chain couples TRBV6-1 to TRBJ2-5, with TRBD1 matching over 10 bases. The CDR3 has 15 residues. Germline trimming cut 6 bases from V and 2 bases from J; bases unmatched to any gene: 6. Germline CDR1 reads MNHNS; CDR2 reads SASEGT.

CDR3 protein: CASSLKLKPYEQYF. Here the CDR3 DNA reads TGTGCCAGCAGTTTAAAGCTCAAACCCTACGAGCAGTACTTC. V is TRBV28 and J is TRBJ2-7; D ambiguous. Germline V lookup: CDR1 MDHEN, CDR2 SYDVKM. CDR3 length equals 14 residues. V was pared by 2 bases and J by 2 bases, with 10 bases between.

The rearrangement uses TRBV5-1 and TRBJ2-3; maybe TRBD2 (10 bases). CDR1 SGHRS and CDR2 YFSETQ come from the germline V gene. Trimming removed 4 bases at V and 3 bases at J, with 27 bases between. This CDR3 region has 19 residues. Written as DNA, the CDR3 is TGCGCCAGCAGCCCCCGGGACAGGGCTAGCGGGAGTGGGACAGATACGCAGTATTTT. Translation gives CASSPRDRASGSGTDTQYF.

CDR3: CASRSSGIRGTNTEAFF. CDR3 DNA: TGTGCCAGCAGGTCATCCGGGATCCGGGGAACGAACACTGAAGCTTTCTTT. The chain combines TRBV28 with TRBJ1-1; D not certain. The CDR3 loop spans 17 amino acids. Per germline, CDR1 MDHEN and CDR2 SYDVKM. V was trimmed by 6 bases and J by 1 base, leaving 21 bases between them. Drawing the rest from reference TRBV28 and TRBJ1-1, the complete variable domain is DVKVTQSSRYLVKRTGEKVFLECVQDMDHENMFWYRQDPGLGLRLIYFSYDVKMKEKGDIPEGYSVSREKKERFSLILESASTNQTSMYLCASRSSGIRGTNTEAFFGQGTRLTVV.

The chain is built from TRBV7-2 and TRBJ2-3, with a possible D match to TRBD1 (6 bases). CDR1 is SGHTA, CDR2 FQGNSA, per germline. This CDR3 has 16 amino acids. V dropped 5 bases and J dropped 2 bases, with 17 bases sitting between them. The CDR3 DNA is TGTGCCAGCAGCGATACAGGCTTGGGACACACAGATACGCAGTATTTT. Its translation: CASSDTGLGHTDTQYF. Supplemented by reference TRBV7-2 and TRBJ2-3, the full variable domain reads GAGVSQSPSNKVTEKGKDVELRCDPISGHTALYWYRQSLGQGLEFLIYFQGNSAPDKSGLPSDRFSAERTGGSVSTLTIQRTQQEDSAVYLCASSDTGLGHTDTQYFGPGTRLTVL.

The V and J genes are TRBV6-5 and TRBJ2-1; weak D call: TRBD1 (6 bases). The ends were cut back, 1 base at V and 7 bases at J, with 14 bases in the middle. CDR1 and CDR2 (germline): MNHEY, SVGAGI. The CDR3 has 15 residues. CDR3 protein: CASSYYRAMKNEQFF. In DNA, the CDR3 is TGTGCCAGCAGTTACTACAGGGCGATGAAGAATGAGCAGTTCTTC.

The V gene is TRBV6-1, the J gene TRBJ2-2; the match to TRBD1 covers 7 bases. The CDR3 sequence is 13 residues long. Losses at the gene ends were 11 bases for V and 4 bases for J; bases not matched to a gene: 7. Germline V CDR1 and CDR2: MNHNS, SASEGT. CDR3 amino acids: CASNRGGTGELFF. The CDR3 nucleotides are TGTGCCTCCAACAGGGGCGGCACCGGGGAGCTGTTTTTT.

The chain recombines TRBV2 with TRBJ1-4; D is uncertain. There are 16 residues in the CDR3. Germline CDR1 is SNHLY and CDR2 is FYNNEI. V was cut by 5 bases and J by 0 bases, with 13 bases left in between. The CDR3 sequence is CASSSGLLATNEKLFF. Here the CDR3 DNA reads TGTGCCAGCAGTAGCGGGCTCCTGGCAACTAATGAAAAACTGTTTTTT.

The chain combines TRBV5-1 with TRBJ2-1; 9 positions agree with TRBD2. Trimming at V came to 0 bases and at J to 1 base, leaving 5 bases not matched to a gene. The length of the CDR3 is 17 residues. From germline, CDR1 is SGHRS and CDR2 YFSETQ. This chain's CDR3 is CASSLAGTSRSYNEQFF. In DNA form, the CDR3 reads TGCGCCAGCAGCTTGGCCGGGACTAGCAGGTCCTACAATGAGCAGTTCTTC.

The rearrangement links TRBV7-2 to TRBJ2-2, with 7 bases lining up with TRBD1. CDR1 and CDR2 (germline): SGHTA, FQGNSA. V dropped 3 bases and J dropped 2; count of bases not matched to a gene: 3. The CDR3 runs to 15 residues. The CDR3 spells CASSFTGDNTGELFF. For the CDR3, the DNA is TGTGCCAGCAGCTTTACAGGGGATAACACCGGGGAGCTGTTTTTT.

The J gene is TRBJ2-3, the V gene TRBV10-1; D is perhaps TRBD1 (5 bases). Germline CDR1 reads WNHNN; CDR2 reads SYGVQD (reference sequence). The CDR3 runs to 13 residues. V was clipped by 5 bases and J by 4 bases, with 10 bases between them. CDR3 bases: TGCGCCAGCAGTTCCCAGGGCTCAGATACGCAGTATTTT. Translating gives CASSSQGSDTQYF.

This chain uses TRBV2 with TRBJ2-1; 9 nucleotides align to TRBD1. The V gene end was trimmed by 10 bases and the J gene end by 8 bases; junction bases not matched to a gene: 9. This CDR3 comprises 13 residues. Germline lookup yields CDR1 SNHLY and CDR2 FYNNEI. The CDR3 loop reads CATSGQGGHEQFF. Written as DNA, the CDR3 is TGTGCCACCTCGGGACAGGGTGGACATGAGCAGTTCTTC.

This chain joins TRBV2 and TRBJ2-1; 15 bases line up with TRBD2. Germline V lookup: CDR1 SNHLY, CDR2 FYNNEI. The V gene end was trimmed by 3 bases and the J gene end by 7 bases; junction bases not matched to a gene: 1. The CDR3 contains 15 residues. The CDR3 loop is CASSEGTSGRNEQFF. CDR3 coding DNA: TGTGCCAGCAGTGAGGGGACTAGCGGGAGGAATGAGCAGTTCTTC. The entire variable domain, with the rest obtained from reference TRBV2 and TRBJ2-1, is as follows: EPEVTQTPSHQVTQMGQEVILRCVPISNHLYFYWYRQILGQKVEFLVSFYNNEISEKSEIFDDQFSVERPDGSNFTLKIRSTKLEDSAMYFCASSEGTSGRNEQFFGPGTRLTVL.